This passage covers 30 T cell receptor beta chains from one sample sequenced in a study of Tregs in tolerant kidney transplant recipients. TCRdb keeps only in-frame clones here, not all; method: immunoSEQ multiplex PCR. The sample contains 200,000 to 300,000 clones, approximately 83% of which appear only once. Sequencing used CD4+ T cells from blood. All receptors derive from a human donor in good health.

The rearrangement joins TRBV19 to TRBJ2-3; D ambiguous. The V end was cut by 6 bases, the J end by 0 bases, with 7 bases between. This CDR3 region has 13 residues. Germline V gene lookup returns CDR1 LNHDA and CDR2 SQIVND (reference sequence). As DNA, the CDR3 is TGTGCCAGTAGAGGTTATAGCACAGATACGCAGTATTTT. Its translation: CASRGYSTDTQYF.

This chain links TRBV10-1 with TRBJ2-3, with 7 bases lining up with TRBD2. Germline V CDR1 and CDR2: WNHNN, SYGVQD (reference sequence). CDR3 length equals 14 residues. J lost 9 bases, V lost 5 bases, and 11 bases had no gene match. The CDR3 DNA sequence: TGCGCCAGCAGTAGCGGGCTCCCCGGGGGGACGCAGTATTTT. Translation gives CASSSGLPGGTQYF.

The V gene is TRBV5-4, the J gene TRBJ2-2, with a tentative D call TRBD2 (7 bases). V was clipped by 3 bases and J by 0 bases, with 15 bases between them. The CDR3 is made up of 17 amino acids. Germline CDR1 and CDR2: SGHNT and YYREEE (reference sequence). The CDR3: CASSSTGGLANTGELFF. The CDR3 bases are TGTGCCAGCAGCTCCACGGGGGGCCTTGCGAACACCGGGGAGCTGTTTTTT.

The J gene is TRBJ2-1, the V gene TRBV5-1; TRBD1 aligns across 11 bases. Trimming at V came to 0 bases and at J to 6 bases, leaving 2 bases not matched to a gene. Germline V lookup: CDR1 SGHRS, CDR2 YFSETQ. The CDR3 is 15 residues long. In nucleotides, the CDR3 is TGCGCCAGCAGCTTGGCCGGGACAGGGGGCAATGAGCAGTTCTTC. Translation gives CASSLAGTGGNEQFF. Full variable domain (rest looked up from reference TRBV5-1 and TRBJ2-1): KAGVTQTPRYLIKTRGQQVTLSCSPISGHRSVSWYQQTPGQGLQFLFEYFSETQRNKGNFPGRFSGRQFSNSRSEMNVSTLELGDSALYLCASSLAGTGGNEQFFGPGTRLTVL.

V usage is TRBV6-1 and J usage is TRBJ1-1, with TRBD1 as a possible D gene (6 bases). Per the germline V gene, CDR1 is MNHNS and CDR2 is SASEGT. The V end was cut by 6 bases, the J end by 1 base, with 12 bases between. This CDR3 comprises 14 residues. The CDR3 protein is CASRSTGRNTEAFF. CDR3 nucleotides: TGTGCCAGCAGGAGTACAGGGCGGAACACTGAAGCTTTCTTT.

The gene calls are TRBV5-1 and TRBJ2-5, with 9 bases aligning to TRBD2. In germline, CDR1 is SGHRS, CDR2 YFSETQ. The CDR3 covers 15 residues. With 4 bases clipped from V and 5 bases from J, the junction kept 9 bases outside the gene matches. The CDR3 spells CASSPEASGIETQYF. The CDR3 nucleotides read TGCGCCAGCAGCCCGGAGGCTAGCGGGATTGAGACCCAGTACTTC.

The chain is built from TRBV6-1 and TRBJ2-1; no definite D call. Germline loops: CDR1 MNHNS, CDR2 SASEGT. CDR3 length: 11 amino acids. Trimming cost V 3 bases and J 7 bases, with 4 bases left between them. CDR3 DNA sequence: TGTGCCAGCAGTGACCGGAATGAGCAGTTCTTC. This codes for CASSDRNEQFF.

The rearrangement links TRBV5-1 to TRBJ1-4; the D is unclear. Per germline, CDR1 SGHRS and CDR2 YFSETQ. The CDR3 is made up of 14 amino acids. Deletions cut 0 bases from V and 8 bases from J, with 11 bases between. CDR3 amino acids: CASSLGQPKEKLFF. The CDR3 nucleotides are TGCGCCAGCAGCTTGGGCCAACCCAAAGAAAAACTGTTTTTT. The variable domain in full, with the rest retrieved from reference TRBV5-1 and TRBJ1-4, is KAGVTQTPRYLIKTRGQQVTLSCSPISGHRSVSWYQQTPGQGLQFLFEYFSETQRNKGNFPGRFSGRQFSNSRSEMNVSTLELGDSALYLCASSLGQPKEKLFFGSGTQLSVL.

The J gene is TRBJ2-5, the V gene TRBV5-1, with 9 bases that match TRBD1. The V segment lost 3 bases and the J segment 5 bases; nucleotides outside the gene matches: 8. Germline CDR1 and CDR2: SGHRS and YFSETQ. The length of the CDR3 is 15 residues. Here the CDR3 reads CASSSGQGGGETQYF. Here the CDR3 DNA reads TGCGCCAGCAGCTCGGGACAGGGAGGAGGGGAGACCCAGTACTTC.

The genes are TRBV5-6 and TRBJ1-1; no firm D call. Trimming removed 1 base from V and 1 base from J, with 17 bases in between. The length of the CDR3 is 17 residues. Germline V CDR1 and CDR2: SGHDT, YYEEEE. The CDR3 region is CASSLSRSNGANTEAFF. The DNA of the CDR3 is TGTGCCAGCAGCTTGAGCAGGTCCAACGGTGCGAACACTGAAGCTTTCTTT.

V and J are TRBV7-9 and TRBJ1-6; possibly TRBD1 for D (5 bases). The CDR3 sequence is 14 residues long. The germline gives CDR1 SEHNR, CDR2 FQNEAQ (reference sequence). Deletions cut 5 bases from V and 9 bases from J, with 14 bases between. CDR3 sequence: CASSLRGVGSPLHF. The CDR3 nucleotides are TGTGCCAGCAGCCTACGGGGGGTTGGTTCACCCCTCCACTTT.

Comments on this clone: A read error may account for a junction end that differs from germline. The CDR3 DNA sequence: TGTGCCAACAGTGCGTGGACAGTTCCTAACGTTGGCACTGAAGCTTTCTTT. Translation: CANSAWTVPNVGTEAFF. This sequence joins TRBV6-1 and TRBJ1-1, with D possibly matching TRBD1 (6 bases). This CDR3 region has 17 residues. Germline CDR1 reads MNHNS; CDR2 reads SASEGT.

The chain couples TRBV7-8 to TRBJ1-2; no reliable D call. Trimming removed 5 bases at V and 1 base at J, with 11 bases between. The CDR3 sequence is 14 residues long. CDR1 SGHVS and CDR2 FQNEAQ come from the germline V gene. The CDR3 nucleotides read TGTGCCAGCAGCAGGAATCGCAATAACTATGGCTACACCTTC. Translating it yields CASSRNRNNYGYTF.

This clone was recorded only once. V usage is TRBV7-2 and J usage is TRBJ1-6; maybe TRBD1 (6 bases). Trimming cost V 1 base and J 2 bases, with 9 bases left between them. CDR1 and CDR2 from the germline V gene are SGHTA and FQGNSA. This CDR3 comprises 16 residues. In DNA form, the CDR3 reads TGTGCCAGCAGCTTAGGCAGGGGTACCTATAATTCACCCCTCCACTTT. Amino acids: CASSLGRGTYNSPLHF.

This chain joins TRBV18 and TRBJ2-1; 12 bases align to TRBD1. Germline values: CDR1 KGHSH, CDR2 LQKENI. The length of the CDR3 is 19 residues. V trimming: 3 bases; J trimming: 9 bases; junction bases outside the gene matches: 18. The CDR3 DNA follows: TGTGCCAGCTCACCCCGGGACAGGGGGCCTAGCGGGAGTGGTAGTGAGCAGTTCTTC. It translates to CASSPRDRGPSGSGSEQFF.

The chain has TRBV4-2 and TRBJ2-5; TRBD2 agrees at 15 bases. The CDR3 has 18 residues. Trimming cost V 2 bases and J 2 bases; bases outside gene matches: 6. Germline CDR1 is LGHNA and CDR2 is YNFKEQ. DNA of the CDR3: TGTGCCAGCAGCCAAACCGGACTAGCGGGAGGGCCTCAAGAGACCCAGTACTTC. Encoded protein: CASSQTGLAGGPQETQYF.

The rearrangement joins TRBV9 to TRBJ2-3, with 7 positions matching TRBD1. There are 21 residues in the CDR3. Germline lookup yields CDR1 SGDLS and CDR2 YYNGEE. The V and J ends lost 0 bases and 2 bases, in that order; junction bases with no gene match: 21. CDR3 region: CASSVGPTGTALLRPTDTQYF. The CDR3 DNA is TGTGCCAGCAGCGTAGGGCCCACGGGGACAGCGCTGCTTAGACCCACAGATACGCAGTATTTT.

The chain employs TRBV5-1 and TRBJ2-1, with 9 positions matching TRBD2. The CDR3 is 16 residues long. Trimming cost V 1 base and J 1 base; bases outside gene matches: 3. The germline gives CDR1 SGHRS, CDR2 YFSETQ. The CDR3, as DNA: TGCGCCAGCAGCTTGTCAGCGGGAGGATCCTACAATGAGCAGTTCTTC. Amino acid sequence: CASSLSAGGSYNEQFF. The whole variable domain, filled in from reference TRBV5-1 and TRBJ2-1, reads KAGVTQTPRYLIKTRGQQVTLSCSPISGHRSVSWYQQTPGQGLQFLFEYFSETQRNKGNFPGRFSGRQFSNSRSEMNVSTLELGDSALYLCASSLSAGGSYNEQFFGPGTRLTVL.

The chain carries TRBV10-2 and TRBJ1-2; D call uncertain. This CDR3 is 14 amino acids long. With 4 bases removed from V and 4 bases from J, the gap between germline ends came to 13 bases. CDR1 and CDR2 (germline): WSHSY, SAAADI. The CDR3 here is CASSGSRFGYGYTF. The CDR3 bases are TGCGCCAGCAGTGGTTCCAGGTTCGGCTATGGCTACACCTTC.

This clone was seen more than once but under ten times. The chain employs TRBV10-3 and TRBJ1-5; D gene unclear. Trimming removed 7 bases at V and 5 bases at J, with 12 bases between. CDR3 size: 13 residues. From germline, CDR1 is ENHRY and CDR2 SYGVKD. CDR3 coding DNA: TGTGCCATCACAAGGGCCACAGATCAGCCCCAGCATTTT. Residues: CAITRATDQPQHF.

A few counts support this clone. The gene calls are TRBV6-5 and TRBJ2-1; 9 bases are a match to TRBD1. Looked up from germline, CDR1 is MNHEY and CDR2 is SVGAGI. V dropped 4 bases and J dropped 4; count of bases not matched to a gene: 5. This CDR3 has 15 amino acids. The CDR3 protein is CASSLDRGRYNEQFF. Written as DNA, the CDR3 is TGTGCCAGCAGTTTGGACAGGGGAAGGTACAATGAGCAGTTCTTC.

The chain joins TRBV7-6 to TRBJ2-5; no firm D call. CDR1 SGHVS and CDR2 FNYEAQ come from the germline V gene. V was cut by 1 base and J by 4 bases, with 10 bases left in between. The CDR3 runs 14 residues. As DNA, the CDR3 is TGTGCCAGCAGCTTAGTCGGCCGGAGAGAGACCCAGTACTTC. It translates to CASSLVGRRETQYF.

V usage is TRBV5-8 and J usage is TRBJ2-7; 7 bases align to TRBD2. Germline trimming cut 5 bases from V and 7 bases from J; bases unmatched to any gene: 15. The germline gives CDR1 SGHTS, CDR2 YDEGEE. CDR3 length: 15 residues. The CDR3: CASSSGGRAEWEQYF. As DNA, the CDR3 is TGTGCCAGCAGTTCCGGGGGGAGGGCCGAGTGGGAGCAGTACTTC.

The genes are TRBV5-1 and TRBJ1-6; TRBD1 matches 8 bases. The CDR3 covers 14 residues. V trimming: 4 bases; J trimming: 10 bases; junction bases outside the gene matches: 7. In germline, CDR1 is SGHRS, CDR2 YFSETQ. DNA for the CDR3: TGCGCCAGCAGCGTGGACAGGGTAGACTCACCCCTCCACTTT. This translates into CASSVDRVDSPLHF.

CDR3 nucleotides: TGTGCCAGCAGCTTAGGTACCCTAGCCATCGATGGCTACACCTTC. This encodes CASSLGTLAIDGYTF. This chain uses TRBV7-9 with TRBJ1-2; D call uncertain. Trimming removed 1 base from V and 6 bases from J, with 15 bases in between. Per the germline V gene, CDR1 is SEHNR and CDR2 is FQNEAQ (reference sequence). This CDR3 is 15 amino acids long.

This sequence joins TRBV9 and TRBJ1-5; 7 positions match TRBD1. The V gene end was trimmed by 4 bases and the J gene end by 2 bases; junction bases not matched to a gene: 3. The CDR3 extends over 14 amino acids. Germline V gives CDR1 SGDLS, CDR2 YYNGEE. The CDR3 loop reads CASSPTGGNQPQHF. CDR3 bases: TGTGCCAGCAGCCCCACAGGGGGCAATCAGCCCCAGCATTTT.

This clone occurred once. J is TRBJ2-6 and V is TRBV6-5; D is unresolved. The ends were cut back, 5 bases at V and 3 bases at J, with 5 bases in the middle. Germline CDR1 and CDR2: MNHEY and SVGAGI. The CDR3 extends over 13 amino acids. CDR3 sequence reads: CASSRFGANVLTF. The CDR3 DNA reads TGTGCCAGCAGTCGTTTTGGGGCCAACGTCCTGACTTTC.

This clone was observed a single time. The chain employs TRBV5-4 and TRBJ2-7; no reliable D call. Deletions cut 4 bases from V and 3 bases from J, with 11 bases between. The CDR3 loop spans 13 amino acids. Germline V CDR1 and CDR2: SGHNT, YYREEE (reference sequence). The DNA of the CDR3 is TGTGCCAGCAGCCTATCGACCAACTACGAGCAGTACTTC. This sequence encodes CASSLSTNYEQYF.

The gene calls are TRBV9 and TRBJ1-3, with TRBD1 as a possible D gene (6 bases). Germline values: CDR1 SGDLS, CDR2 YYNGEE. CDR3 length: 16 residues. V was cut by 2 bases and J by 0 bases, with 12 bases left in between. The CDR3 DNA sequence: TGTGCCAGCAGCGTCAGTAAGGGGGACTCTGGAAACACCATATATTTT. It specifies CASSVSKGDSGNTIYF. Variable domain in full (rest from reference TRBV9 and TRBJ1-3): DSGVTQTPKHLITATGQRVTLRCSPRSGDLSVYWYQQSLDQGLQFLIQYYNGEERAKGNILERFSAQQFPDLHSELNLSSLELGDSALYFCASSVSKGDSGNTIYFGEGSWLTVV.

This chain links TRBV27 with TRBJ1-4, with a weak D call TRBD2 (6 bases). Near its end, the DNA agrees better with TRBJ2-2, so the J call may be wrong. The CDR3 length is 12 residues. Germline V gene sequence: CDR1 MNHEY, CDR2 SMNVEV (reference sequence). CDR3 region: CASSSEGLELFF. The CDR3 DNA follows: TGTGCCAGCAGTTCGGAGGGATTGGAGCTGTTTTTT.